Listed below are T cell receptor beta chains from one sample, sequenced in a study of beta chain features in type 1 diabetes. Sequencing was performed with immunoSEQ multiplex PCR; in TCRdb, only in-frame clones are kept and a portion is missing. The table includes 120,000 to 150,000 clones, 6.9% detected once. The sequencing sample was made of central memory CD4+ T cells from blood. The receptors were gathered from a woman aged 25-40 years in good health. Each CDR3 is given with its conserved first and last residue. Each record gives: V gene, clone size, CDR3 protein. Size is stated for part of the rows, as once, few or many counts, or as a class when the clone is expanded.

v_gene: TRBV7-9; abundance: few; CDR3aa: CAGHRLAVNTDTQYF
v_gene: TRBV4-3; abundance: .; CDR3aa: CASSQALWAQSSGANVLTF
v_gene: TRBV19; abundance: few; CDR3aa: CASRESRANNEQFF
v_gene: TRBV23-1; abundance: few; CDR3aa: CASSQLTRAHEQYF
v_gene: TRBV6-6; abundance: .; CDR3aa: CASTKWTGGSYEQYF
v_gene: TRBV7-9; abundance: .; CDR3aa: CASSPTTYEQYF
v_gene: TRBV30; abundance: .; CDR3aa: CAWSFRGEKLFF
v_gene: TRBV7-2; abundance: few; CDR3aa: CASSLGGPPDTQYF
v_gene: TRBV7-3; abundance: .; CDR3aa: CASSTALAGKRNEQFF
v_gene: TRBV28; abundance: many; CDR3aa: CASIIQGARGNEQFF
v_gene: TRBV2; abundance: .; CDR3aa: CASSVTYEQYF
v_gene: TRBV18; abundance: few; CDR3aa: CASSPRRGDSHNEQFF
v_gene: TRBV7-3; abundance: few; CDR3aa: CASSPGTGAINEQFF
v_gene: TRBV6-6; abundance: .; CDR3aa: CASSRDTSGANVLTF
v_gene: TRBV2; abundance: .; CDR3aa: CASSLRGETQYF
v_gene: TRBV28; abundance: .; CDR3aa: CASGTVIQNIQYF
v_gene: TRBV30; abundance: .; CDR3aa: CAWSGTVLSRTDTQYF
v_gene: TRBV7-2; abundance: many; CDR3aa: CASSGERGRADTQYF
v_gene: TRBV29-1; abundance: many; CDR3aa: CSVSTGNTEAFF
v_gene: TRBV5-6; abundance: few; CDR3aa: CASSLFYRTESNQPQHF
v_gene: TRBV6-6; abundance: few; CDR3aa: CASSFQKNTEAFF
v_gene: TRBV6-5; abundance: few; CDR3aa: CASSVGRGNYEQYF
v_gene: TRBV6-4; abundance: few; CDR3aa: CASSVSAEPTDTQYF
v_gene: TRBV9; abundance: few; CDR3aa: CASSAHWAAYNEQFF
v_gene: TRBV30; abundance: many; CDR3aa: CAWSVQGYEQYF
v_gene: TRBV21-1; abundance: .; CDR3aa: CASSGMGLAGTMCLWYEQYF
v_gene: TRBV16; abundance: .; CDR3aa: CASSQSAIYSYEQYF